This T cell receptor beta chain was observed in a study of shared clonotypes between healthy human individuals. Sequencing used immunoSEQ multiplex PCR; TCRdb keeps in-frame clones, though not all of them. The sample lists 650,000 to 700,000 clones, about nine tenths seen once, with 34% in the top ten. CDR3 size: 17 residues. The receptor comes from a young man in good health. Some clones in this sample may be carry-over from other donors' samples. What was sequenced was memory CD8+ T cells from PBMCs. Subset: CD45RO+ cells pooled with CCR7-negative TemRA cells. The chain recombines TRBV12-2 with TRBJ2-7; the listed D gene, TRBD2, was not tested against the DNA. TRBV12-2 is a pseudogene. The CDR3 is CASRLAPGRVMSYEQYF. The DNA of the CDR3 is TGTGCAAGTCGCTTAGCCCCTGGGAGAGTAATGAGCTACGAGCAGTACTTC.